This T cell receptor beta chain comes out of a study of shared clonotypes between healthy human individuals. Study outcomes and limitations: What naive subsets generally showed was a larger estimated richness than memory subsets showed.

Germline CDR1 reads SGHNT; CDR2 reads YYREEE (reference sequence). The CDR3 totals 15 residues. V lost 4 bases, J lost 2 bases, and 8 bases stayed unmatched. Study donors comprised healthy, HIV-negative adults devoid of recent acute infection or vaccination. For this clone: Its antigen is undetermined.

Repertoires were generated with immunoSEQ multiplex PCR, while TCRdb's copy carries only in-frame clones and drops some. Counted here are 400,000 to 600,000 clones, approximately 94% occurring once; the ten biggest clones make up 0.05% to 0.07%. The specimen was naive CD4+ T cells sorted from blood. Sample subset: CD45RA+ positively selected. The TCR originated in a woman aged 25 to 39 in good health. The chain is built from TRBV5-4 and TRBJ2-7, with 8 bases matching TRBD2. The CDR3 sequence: CASSPWGAGAYEQYF. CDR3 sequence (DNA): TGTGCCAGCAGCCCGTGGGGAGCGGGAGCCTACGAGCAGTACTTC.